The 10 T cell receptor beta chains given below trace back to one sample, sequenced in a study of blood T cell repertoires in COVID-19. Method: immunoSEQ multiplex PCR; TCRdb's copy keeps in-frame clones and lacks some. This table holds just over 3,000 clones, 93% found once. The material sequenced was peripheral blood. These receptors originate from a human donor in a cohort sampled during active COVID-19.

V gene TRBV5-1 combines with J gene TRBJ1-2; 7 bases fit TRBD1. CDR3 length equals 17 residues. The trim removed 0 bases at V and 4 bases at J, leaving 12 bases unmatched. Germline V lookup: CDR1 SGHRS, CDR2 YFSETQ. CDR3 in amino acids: CASSLATGPTMGYGYTF. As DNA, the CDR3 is TGCGCCAGCAGCTTGGCGACAGGGCCAACGATGGGCTATGGCTACACCTTC. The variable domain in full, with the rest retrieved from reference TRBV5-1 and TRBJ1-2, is KAGVTQTPRYLIKTRGQQVTLSCSPISGHRSVSWYQQTPGQGLQFLFEYFSETQRNKGNFPGRFSGRQFSNSRSEMNVSTLELGDSALYLCASSLATGPTMGYGYTFGSGTRLTVV.

As DNA, the CDR3 is TGTGCCAGCAGCCAAGTCTGGGGGGACAATGAGCAGTTCTTC. Translating it yields CASSQVWGDNEQFF. The V gene is TRBV7-9, the J gene TRBJ2-1; D might be TRBD2 (6 bases). Germline V gene sequence: CDR1 SEHNR, CDR2 FQNEAQ (reference sequence). V was pared by 5 bases and J by 5 bases, with 13 bases between. There are 14 residues in the CDR3.

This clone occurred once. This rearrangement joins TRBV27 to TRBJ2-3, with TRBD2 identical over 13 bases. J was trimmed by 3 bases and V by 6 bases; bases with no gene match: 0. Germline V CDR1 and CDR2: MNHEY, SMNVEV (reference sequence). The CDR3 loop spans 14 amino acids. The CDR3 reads CASRGLAGTDTQYF. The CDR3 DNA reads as TGTGCCAGCAGGGGACTAGCGGGGACAGATACGCAGTATTTT.

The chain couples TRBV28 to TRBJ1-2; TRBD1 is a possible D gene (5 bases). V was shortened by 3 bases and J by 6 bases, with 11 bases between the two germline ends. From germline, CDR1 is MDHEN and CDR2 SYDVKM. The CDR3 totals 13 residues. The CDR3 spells CASSFGGRDGYTF. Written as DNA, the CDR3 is TGTGCCAGCAGTTTTGGCGGCAGGGATGGCTACACCTTC.

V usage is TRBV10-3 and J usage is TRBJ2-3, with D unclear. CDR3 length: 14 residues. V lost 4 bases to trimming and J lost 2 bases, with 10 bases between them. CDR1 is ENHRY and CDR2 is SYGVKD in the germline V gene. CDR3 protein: CAISVTPDTDTQYF. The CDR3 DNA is TGTGCCATCAGTGTGACTCCCGACACAGATACGCAGTATTTT.

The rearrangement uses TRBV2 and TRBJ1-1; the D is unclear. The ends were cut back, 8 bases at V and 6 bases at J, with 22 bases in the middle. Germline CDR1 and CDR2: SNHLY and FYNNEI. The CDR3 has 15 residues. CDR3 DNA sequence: TGTGCCAGCGCGATGAGGGCCGCCCCATTCCCTGAAGCTTTCTTT. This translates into CASAMRAAPFPEAFF.

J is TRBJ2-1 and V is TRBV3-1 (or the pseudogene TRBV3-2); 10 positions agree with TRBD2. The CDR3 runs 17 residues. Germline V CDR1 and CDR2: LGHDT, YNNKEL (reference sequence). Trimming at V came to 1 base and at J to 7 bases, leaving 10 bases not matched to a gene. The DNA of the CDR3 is TGTGCCAGCAGCCAAGGTCCCCTAGCGGGAGTCCGGAATGAGCAGTTCTTC. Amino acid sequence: CASSQGPLAGVRNEQFF.

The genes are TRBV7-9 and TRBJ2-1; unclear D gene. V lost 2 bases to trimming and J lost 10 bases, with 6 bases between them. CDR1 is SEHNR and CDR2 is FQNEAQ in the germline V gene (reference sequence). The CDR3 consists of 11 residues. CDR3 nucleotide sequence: TGTGCCAGCAGCTTAATCGGGGAGCAGTTCTTC. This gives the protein CASSLIGEQFF.

In DNA, the CDR3 is TGTGCCAGCAGCTTAGGGACTAGCGGGAGTGCAGATACGCAGTATTTT. Residues: CASSLGTSGSADTQYF. The chain links TRBV7-2 to TRBJ2-3; 13 bases fit TRBD2. The J segment lost 4 bases and the V segment lost 1 base, leaving 2 bases of the junction unmatched. The CDR3 extends over 16 amino acids. CDR1 is SGHTA, CDR2 FQGNSA, per germline.

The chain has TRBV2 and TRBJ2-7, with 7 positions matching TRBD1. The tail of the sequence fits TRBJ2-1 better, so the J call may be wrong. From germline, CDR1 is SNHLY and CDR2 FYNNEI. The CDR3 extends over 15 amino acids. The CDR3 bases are TGTGCCAGCAGACCCCGGGACAGTCCCTACAATGAGCAGTTCTTC. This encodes CASRPRDSPYNEQFF.